This TCR beta chain was observed in a study of T cells in localized non-small cell lung cancer. On this clone: What it binds is unknown.

From germline, CDR1 is SGHRS and CDR2 YFSETQ. Trimming took off 0 bases at V and 4 bases at J, with 11 bases between the two ends. The CDR3 covers 14 residues. TCRdb keeps only in-frame clones here, not all; method: immunoSEQ multiplex PCR. Of about 2,600 clones listed, roughly a fifth are singletons. Study-wide findings and caveats: For the top 100 tumor clones, a median about 56 also appeared in adjacent lung. The highest T cell clonality was in uninvolved adjacent lung, above tumor. Only one tumor region was sequenced, so heterogeneity remains possible.

This rearrangement joins TRBV5-1 to TRBJ2-7, with D perhaps given as TRBD1 or TRBD2 (6 bases each). The sequences come from lung tumor tissue, collected before any cancer treatment. This clonotype originated in a male donor aged 60 or over with stage III squamous cell lung carcinoma. CDR3 sequence: CASSLAGAIYEQYF. The CDR3, as DNA: TGCGCCAGCAGCTTGGCGGGGGCGATTTACGAGCAGTACTTC.